A single sample gave rise to the 29 T cell receptor beta chains below, sequenced in a study of T cell responses to AZD1222 COVID-19 vaccine. Method: immunoSEQ multiplex PCR; TCRdb's copy keeps in-frame clones and lacks some. The table lists around 100,000 clones, 88% of them singletons. The sequenced sample was peripheral blood, obtained on day 0 of AZD1222 vaccination. The source is an adult in good health.

About this clone: Other DNA sequences of this sample code for an identical CDR3. This chain's CDR3 is CASSELPYNEQFF. The CDR3 DNA sequence: TGTGCCAGCAGTGAACTACCCTACAATGAGCAGTTCTTC. The gene calls are TRBV6-4 and TRBJ2-1; no clear D gene. Germline V gives CDR1 MRHNA, CDR2 SNTAGT. Trimming pared 3 bases from V and 2 bases from J, leaving 5 bases between. CDR3 length equals 13 residues.

This chain links TRBV2 with TRBJ2-7; 7 positions agree with TRBD1. Germline loops: CDR1 SNHLY, CDR2 FYNNEI. V lost 6 bases and J lost 7; bases outside the gene matches: 6. The CDR3 extends over 12 amino acids. The CDR3 sequence: CASRTTGYEQYF. DNA for the CDR3: TGTGCCAGCAGGACGACAGGGTATGAGCAGTACTTC.

The chain couples TRBV5-4 to TRBJ2-7; TRBD2 is a possible D gene (6 bases). V lost 0 bases, J lost 3 bases, and 22 bases lay in between. CDR3 length: 18 amino acids. Germline assignment: CDR1 SGHNT and CDR2 YYREEE (reference sequence). CDR3 region: CASSLDGGMVATRYEQYF. The CDR3 DNA follows: TGTGCCAGCAGCTTGGACGGGGGTATGGTAGCGACCCGCTACGAGCAGTACTTC.

The rearrangement uses TRBV9 and TRBJ2-7, with D possibly called TRBD1 or TRBD2 (5 bases each). This CDR3 comprises 19 residues. V gave up 0 bases and J gave up 3 bases, with 25 bases separating them. Germline V gene lookup returns CDR1 SGDLS and CDR2 YYNGEE. The CDR3 bases are TGTGCCAGCAGCGTAGGCAGGGACCCAGCAATTACATTCTACTACGAGCAGTACTTC. It translates to CASSVGRDPAITFYYEQYF.

The rearrangement joins TRBV19 to TRBJ1-1; no reliable D call. The germline gives CDR1 LNHDA, CDR2 SQIVND (reference sequence). V gave up 8 bases and J gave up 0 bases, with 10 bases separating them. CDR3 length equals 13 residues. The CDR3 nucleotides read TGTGCCAGTTCATTTGGGTTGAACACTGAAGCTTTCTTT. It yields the protein CASSFGLNTEAFF.

The sample holds a few counts of this clone. The rearrangement uses TRBV7-9 and TRBJ2-7; D gene ambiguous. CDR1 is SEHNR and CDR2 is FQNEAQ in the germline V gene (reference sequence). Trimming stripped 5 bases from V and 2 bases from J, with 13 bases between. This CDR3 is built from 14 residues. CDR3 bases: TGTGCCAGCAGCCGAAAGGACGGACCCTACGAGCAGTACTTC. Protein sequence: CASSRKDGPYEQYF. The variable domain in full, with the rest retrieved from reference TRBV7-9 and TRBJ2-7, is DTGVSQNPRHKITKRGQNVTFRCDPISEHNRLYWYRQTLGQGPEFLTYFQNEAQLEKSRLLSDRFSAERPKGSFSTLEIQRTEQGDSAMYLCASSRKDGPYEQYFGPGTRLTVT.

The chain employs TRBV11-2 and TRBJ1-3; D gene unclear. Trimming took off 0 bases at V and 4 bases at J, with 4 bases between the two ends. Germline V gene data show CDR1 as SGHAT and CDR2 as FQNNGV. The CDR3 contains 13 residues. The CDR3: CASSLDWGNTIYF. The CDR3 DNA follows: TGTGCCAGCAGCTTAGATTGGGGAAACACCATATATTTT.

The chain uses TRBV7-2 and TRBJ1-4, with D unclear. CDR3 size: 14 residues. The V end was cut by 3 bases, the J end by 7 bases, with 12 bases between. Germline loops: CDR1 SGHTA, CDR2 FQGNSA. CDR3 DNA: TGTGCCAGCAGCTTGCCCTGGGAGGGTGAAAAACTGTTTTTT. It is translated as CASSLPWEGEKLFF. Looking up the rest from reference TRBV7-2 and TRBJ1-4 gives the full variable domain: GAGVSQSPSNKVTEKGKDVELRCDPISGHTALYWYRQSLGQGLEFLIYFQGNSAPDKSGLPSDRFSAERTGGSVSTLTIQRTQQEDSAVYLCASSLPWEGEKLFFGSGTQLSVL.

This clone was observed a single time. This chain joins TRBV7-7 and TRBJ2-5; D may be TRBD1 (6 bases). Trimming shortened V by 6 bases and J by 2 bases, and 16 bases separated the two germline ends. CDR3 length: 15 residues. CDR1 and CDR2 from the germline V gene are SSHAT and FNYEAQ (reference sequence). The CDR3 nucleotides read TGTGCCAGCAGTTCACAGGGTTCCCCTCAAGAGACCCAGTACTTC. Translated: CASSSQGSPQETQYF.

The J gene is TRBJ2-7, the V gene TRBV10-3; 9 bases fit TRBD1. This CDR3 has 14 amino acids. V lost 4 bases to trimming and J lost 4 bases; unmatched junction nucleotides: 5. Germline V gives CDR1 ENHRY, CDR2 SYGVKD. CDR3 in DNA: TGTGCCATCAGTGGCGGGACAGGGTTATACGAGCAGTACTTC. Translated: CAISGGTGLYEQYF.

The J gene is TRBJ1-5, the V gene TRBV19, with D possibly being TRBD1 (6 bases). This CDR3 has 15 residues. V was trimmed by 5 bases and J by 0 bases, leaving 11 bases between them. Germline CDR1 LNHDA, CDR2 SQIVND (reference sequence). The CDR3 DNA reads as TGTGCCAGTAGTTCAACAGGGTATAGCAATCAGCCCCAGCATTTT. Its protein is CASSSTGYSNQPQHF.

The rearrangement links TRBV19 to TRBJ2-7; 14 positions match TRBD2. J was trimmed by 5 bases and V by 5 bases; bases with no gene match: 8. The CDR3 runs 16 residues. Germline V gene lookup returns CDR1 LNHDA and CDR2 SQIVND (reference sequence). In DNA, the CDR3 is TGTGCCAGTAGTCCCCGACTAGCGGGAGGGCCGGACGAGCAGTACTTC. The encoded protein is CASSPRLAGGPDEQYF.

The chain is built from TRBV15 and TRBJ1-5; D is perhaps TRBD1 (5 bases). In germline, CDR1 is LNHNV, CDR2 YYDKDF (reference sequence). V lost 0 bases, J lost 5 bases, and 20 bases lay in between. The CDR3 runs 18 residues. This CDR3 reads CATSRDISGLPEDQPQHF. Written as DNA, the CDR3 is TGTGCCACCAGCAGAGATATCTCGGGACTTCCGGAGGATCAGCCCCAGCATTTT.

The chain has TRBV5-1 and TRBJ1-3; D unclear. This CDR3 has 17 residues. The germline CDR1 and CDR2 sequences are SGHRS and YFSETQ. With 4 bases removed from V and 0 bases from J, the gap between germline ends came to 17 bases. CDR3 sequence (DNA): TGCGCCAGCAGCCCGTGGCTGGGTGACCACTCTGGAAACACCATATATTTT. It translates to CASSPWLGDHSGNTIYF.

The V call is TRBV30, the J call TRBJ1-2, with D maybe TRBD1 (6 bases). The V gene's germline CDR1 is GTSNPN and CDR2 SVGIG (reference sequence). Trimming left V 7 bases short and J 3 bases short, with 15 bases between. The CDR3 totals 13 residues. CDR3 protein: CASRGGPDYGYTF. In DNA form, the CDR3 reads TGTGCCTCCCGGGGGGGGCCAGACTATGGCTACACCTTC.

This clone was detected only once. The chain links TRBV7-2 to TRBJ2-3, with 7 bases that match TRBD2. After removal of 1 base from V and 6 bases from J, the junction contained 7 bases not matched to a gene. From germline, CDR1 is SGHTA and CDR2 FQGNSA. The CDR3 runs to 15 residues. CDR3 amino acids: CASSLVRLSGDTQYF. The CDR3 DNA is TGTGCCAGCAGCTTAGTGCGACTTAGCGGGGATACGCAGTATTTT.

This clone was detected only a few times. The CDR3 sequence is CASSLPSTYEQYF. The CDR3 DNA reads TGTGCCAGCAGCCTCCCAAGCACCTACGAGCAGTACTTC. The genes are TRBV7-9 and TRBJ2-7; the D is unclear. CDR3 size: 13 residues. V was shortened by 5 bases and J by 2 bases, with 10 bases between the two germline ends. The germline CDR1 and CDR2 sequences are SEHNR and FQNEAQ (reference sequence).

The V and J genes are TRBV7-9 and TRBJ2-3, with 8 bases fitting TRBD1. J lost 0 bases, V lost 5 bases, and 7 bases had no gene match. CDR3 length: 16 amino acids. The V gene's germline CDR1 is SEHNR and CDR2 FQNEAQ (reference sequence). CDR3 protein: CASSRTRDRSTDTQYF. The CDR3 DNA is TGTGCCAGCAGCAGGACCCGGGACAGGAGCACAGATACGCAGTATTTT.

In its sample, this clone was seen a few times. The genes are TRBV6-2 or TRBV6-3 and TRBJ2-7, with D hard to call. This CDR3 spans 12 amino acids. V was trimmed by 6 bases and J by 6 bases, leaving 12 bases between them. The germline V gene has CDR1 MNHEY and CDR2 SVGEGT. The CDR3 region is CASSKLPLEQYF. Here the CDR3 DNA reads TGTGCCAGCAGCAAACTCCCCCTCGAGCAGTACTTC.

The CDR3 DNA is TGCGCCAGCAGTGTTCAAGCGGGAGAATCTAATAATGAGCAGTTCTTC. Translated: CASSVQAGESNNEQFF. The chain carries TRBV10-1 and TRBJ2-1; TRBD2 matches 8 bases. The length of the CDR3 is 16 residues. Germline CDR1 is WNHNN and CDR2 is SYGVQD (reference sequence). V shed 4 bases and J 7 bases; nucleotides not matched to a gene: 12.

The chain has TRBV30 and TRBJ1-5; weak D call: TRBD1 (6 bases). CDR3 length equals 13 residues. V was shortened by 5 bases and J by 4 bases, with 12 bases between the two germline ends. Germline CDR1 and CDR2: GTSNPN and SVGIG (reference sequence). CDR3 amino acids: CAWDRDTNQPQHF. CDR3 in DNA: TGTGCCTGGGACCGGGACACTAATCAGCCCCAGCATTTT.

The gene calls are TRBV6-2 or TRBV6-3 and TRBJ2-7; 7 bases agree with TRBD2. This CDR3 comprises 15 residues. With V trimmed by 0 bases and J by 5 bases, 7 bases remained unmatched. CDR1 and CDR2 (germline): MNHEY, SVGEGT. The CDR3 region has the DNA TGTGCCAGCAGTTACTCTGGCGGGAGTATAGACGAGCAGTACTTC. Translated: CASSYSGGSIDEQYF.

The chain joins TRBV5-1 to TRBJ2-4; 7 positions agree with TRBD1. Germline CDR1 SGHRS, CDR2 YFSETQ. The J segment lost 3 bases and the V segment lost 1 base, leaving 13 bases of the junction unmatched. CDR3 length: 18 amino acids. The DNA of the CDR3 is TGCGCCAGCAGCTTGTCACCCGAGGGGGCTTGGGGCAAAAACATTCAGTACTTC. Its protein is CASSLSPEGAWGKNIQYF.

The chain uses TRBV4-1 and TRBJ2-2; maybe TRBD2 (5 bases). The V end was cut by 4 bases, the J end by 0 bases, with 12 bases between. The CDR3 is 16 amino acids. Germline CDR1 MGHRA, CDR2 YSYEKL. CDR3 sequence: CASSPRAGANTGELFF. The CDR3 DNA reads TGCGCCAGCAGCCCGCGGGCCGGGGCGAACACCGGGGAGCTGTTTTTT.

J is TRBJ2-7 and V is TRBV7-9; 10 bases align to TRBD1. V lost 0 bases, J lost 5 bases, and 1 base stayed unmatched. Looked up from germline, CDR1 is SEHNR and CDR2 is FQNEAQ (reference sequence). CDR3 length: 14 amino acids. This CDR3 reads CASSLAGTGDEQYF. DNA of the CDR3: TGTGCCAGCAGCTTAGCAGGGACAGGGGACGAGCAGTACTTC.

The V call is TRBV19, the J call TRBJ1-5; tentative D call: TRBD1 (5 bases). The CDR3 has 14 residues. Germline CDR1 LNHDA, CDR2 SQIVND (reference sequence). With 5 bases removed from V and 2 bases from J, the gap between germline ends came to 10 bases. The chain's CDR3 is CASSPRGGNQPQHF. The CDR3 region has the DNA TGTGCCAGTAGTCCCAGAGGGGGCAATCAGCCCCAGCATTTT.

This chain uses TRBV7-8 with TRBJ2-2; either TRBD1 or TRBD2 may supply D (6 bases each). Between the trimmed V and J ends, which lost 4 bases and 7 bases, there was a span of 25 bases. CDR1 is SGHVS, CDR2 FQNEAQ, per germline. This CDR3 contains 18 residues. The CDR3 here is CASSSLGGLKTVGGELFF. CDR3 DNA: TGTGCCAGCAGCTCCCTAGGGGGACTGAAGACGGTTGGCGGGGAGCTGTTTTTT.

The chain recombines TRBV28 with TRBJ2-7; D is undetermined. Germline CDR1 and CDR2: MDHEN and SYDVKM. The length of the CDR3 is 14 residues. The V and J ends lost 2 bases and 5 bases respectively, with 13 bases between them. The DNA of the CDR3 is TGTGCCAGCAGTTTAGGACGGACCGACGACGAGCAGTACTTC. Protein sequence: CASSLGRTDDEQYF.

This chain links TRBV10-3 with TRBJ2-7; D is perhaps TRBD1 (7 bases). Germline CDR1 ENHRY, CDR2 SYGVKD. Deletions cut 2 bases from V and 4 bases from J, with 15 bases between. This CDR3 contains 15 residues. CDR3 amino acids: CAISETPQGGYEQYF. In DNA form, the CDR3 reads TGTGCCATCAGTGAGACACCTCAGGGGGGTTACGAGCAGTACTTC.